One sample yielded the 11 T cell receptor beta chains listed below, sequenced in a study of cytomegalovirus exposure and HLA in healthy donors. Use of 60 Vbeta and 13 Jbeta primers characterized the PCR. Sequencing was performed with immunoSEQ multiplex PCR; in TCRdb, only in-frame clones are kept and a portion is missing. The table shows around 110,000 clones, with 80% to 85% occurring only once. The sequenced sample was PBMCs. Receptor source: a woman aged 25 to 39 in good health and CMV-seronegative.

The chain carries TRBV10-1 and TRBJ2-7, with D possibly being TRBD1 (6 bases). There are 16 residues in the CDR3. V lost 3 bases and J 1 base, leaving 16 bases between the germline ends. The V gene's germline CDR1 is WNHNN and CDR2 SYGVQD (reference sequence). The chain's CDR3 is CASSDPQGSGSYEQYF. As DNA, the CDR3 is TGCGCCAGCAGTGACCCTCAGGGGAGTGGGTCCTACGAGCAGTACTTC.

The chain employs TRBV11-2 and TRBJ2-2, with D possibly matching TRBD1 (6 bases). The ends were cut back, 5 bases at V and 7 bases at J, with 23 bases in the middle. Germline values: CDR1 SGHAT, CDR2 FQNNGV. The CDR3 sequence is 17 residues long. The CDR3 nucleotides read TGTGCCAGCAGCAAATCGGACAGCACGGGAATTGGCGGGGAGCTGTTTTTT. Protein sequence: CASSKSDSTGIGGELFF.

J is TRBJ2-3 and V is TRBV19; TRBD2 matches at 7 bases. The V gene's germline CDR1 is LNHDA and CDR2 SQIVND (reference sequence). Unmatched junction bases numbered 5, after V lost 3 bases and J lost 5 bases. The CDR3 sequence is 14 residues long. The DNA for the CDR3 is TGTGCCAGTAGTATCCAGCGGGATATAGATACGCAGTATTTT. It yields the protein CASSIQRDIDTQYF.

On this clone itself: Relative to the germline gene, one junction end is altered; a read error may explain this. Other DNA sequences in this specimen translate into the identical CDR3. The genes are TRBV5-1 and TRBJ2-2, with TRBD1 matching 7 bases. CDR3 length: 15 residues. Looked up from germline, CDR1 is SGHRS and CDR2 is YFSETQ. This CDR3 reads CASSEGQLNTGELFF. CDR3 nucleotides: TGCGCCAGCAGCGAGGGACAGCTGAACACTGGGGAGCTGTTTTTT.

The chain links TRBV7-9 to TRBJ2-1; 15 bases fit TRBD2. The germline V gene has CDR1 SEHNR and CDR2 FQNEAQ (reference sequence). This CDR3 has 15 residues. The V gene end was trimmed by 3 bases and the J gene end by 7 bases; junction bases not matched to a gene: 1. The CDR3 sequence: CASSLGLAGGNEQFF. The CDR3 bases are TGTGCCAGCAGCTTGGGACTAGCGGGAGGAAATGAGCAGTTCTTC.

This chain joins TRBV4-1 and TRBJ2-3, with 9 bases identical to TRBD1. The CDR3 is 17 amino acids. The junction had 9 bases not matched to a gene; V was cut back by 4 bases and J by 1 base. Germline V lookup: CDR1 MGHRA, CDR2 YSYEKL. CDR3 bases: TGCGCCAGCAGCCCATCCGACAGGGGGTCCGGCACAGATACGCAGTATTTT. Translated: CASSPSDRGSGTDTQYF.

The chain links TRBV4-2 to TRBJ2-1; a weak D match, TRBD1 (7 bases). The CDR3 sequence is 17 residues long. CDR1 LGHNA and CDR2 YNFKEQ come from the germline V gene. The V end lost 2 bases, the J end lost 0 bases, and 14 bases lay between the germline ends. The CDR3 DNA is TGTGCCAGCAGCCAACCAGCAGGGGGGAGCTCCTACAATGAGCAGTTCTTC. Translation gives CASSQPAGGSSYNEQFF.

In nucleotides, the CDR3 is TGTGCCAGCAGCTTGCGGGGACAGTCCTACGAGCAGTACTTC. This sequence encodes CASSLRGQSYEQYF. The rearrangement uses TRBV5-4 and TRBJ2-5, with TRBD1 identical over 7 bases. The DNA end is a closer match to TRBJ2-7, so the J assignment may be wrong. The CDR3 has 14 amino acids. Germline assignment: CDR1 SGHNT and CDR2 YYREEE (reference sequence).

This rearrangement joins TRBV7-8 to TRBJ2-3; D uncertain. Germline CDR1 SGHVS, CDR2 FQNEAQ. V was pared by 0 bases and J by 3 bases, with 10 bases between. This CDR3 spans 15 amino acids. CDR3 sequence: CASSLALTQTDTQYF. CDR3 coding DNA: TGTGCCAGCAGCTTAGCGTTAACGCAGACAGATACGCAGTATTTT.

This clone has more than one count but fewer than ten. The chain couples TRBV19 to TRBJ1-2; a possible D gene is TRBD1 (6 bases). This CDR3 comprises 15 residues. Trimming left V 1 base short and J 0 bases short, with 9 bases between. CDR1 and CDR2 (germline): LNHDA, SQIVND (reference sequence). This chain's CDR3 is CASSIGPGANYGYTF. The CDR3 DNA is TGTGCCAGTAGTATAGGTCCAGGGGCTAACTATGGCTACACCTTC.

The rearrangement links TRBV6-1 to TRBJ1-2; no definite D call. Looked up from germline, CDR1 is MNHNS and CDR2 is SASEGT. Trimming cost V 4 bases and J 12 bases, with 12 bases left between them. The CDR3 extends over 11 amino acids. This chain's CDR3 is CASSVDSRDTF. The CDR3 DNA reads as TGTGCCAGCAGTGTCGACTCACGAGACACCTTC.